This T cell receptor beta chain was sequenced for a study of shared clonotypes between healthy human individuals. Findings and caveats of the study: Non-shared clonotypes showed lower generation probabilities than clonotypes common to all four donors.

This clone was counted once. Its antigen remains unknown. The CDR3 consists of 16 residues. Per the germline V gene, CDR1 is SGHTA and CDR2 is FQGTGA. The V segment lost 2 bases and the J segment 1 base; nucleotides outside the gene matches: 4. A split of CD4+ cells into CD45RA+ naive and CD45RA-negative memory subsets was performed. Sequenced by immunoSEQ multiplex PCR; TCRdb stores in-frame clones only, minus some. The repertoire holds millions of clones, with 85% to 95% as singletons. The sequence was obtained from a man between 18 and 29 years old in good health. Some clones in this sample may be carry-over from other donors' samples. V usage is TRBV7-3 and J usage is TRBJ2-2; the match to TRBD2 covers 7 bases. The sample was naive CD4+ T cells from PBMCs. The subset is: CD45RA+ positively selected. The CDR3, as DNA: TGTGCCAGCAGCTTACTAGCGGCTAAGAACACCGGGGAGCTGTTTTTT. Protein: CASSLLAAKNTGELFF.